This is a list of T cell receptor beta chains from one sample in a study of T cell responses to AZD1222 COVID-19 vaccine. Sequenced by immunoSEQ multiplex PCR; TCRdb stores in-frame clones only, minus some. The data show under 150,000 clones, around 90% seen once. The sample consisted of peripheral blood, taken on day 0 of MenACWY control vaccination. The origin of the receptors is an adult in good health. Each CDR3 is given with its conserved first and last residue. A D gene is named only where the DNA matches it firmly. Where a row states a size, it is once, few, many or the class of an expanded clone; other rows omit it.

CDR3	DNA	length	D	V	size	J
CASSEAAAGQGAGYTF	TGTGCCAGCAGTGAAGCGGCGGCGGGACAGGGGGCGGGCTACACCTTC	16	TRBD1	TRBV6-1	.	TRBJ1-2
CASSRSGGNTEAFF	TGTGCCAGCAGCCGGTCGGGGGGGAACACTGAAGCTTTCTTT	14	.	TRBV11-2	.	TRBJ1-1
CASSWTAPNYGYTF	TGTGCCAGCAGTTGGACGGCTCCTAACTATGGCTACACCTTC	14	.	TRBV28	.	TRBJ1-2
CASSVSSDEKLFF	TGTGCCAGCAGCGTATCCAGCGATGAAAAACTGTTTTTT	13	.	TRBV9	.	TRBJ1-4
CASSLRSGRMDEQFF	TGTGCCAGCAGCTTAAGGAGCGGGAGAATGGATGAGCAGTTCTTC	15	TRBD2	TRBV7-9	.	TRBJ2-1
CASSTIERGNQPQHF	TGTGCCAGCAGTACTATAGAGAGGGGCAATCAGCCCCAGCATTTT	15	.	TRBV6-5	.	TRBJ1-5
CITGQLTTGELFF	TGTATCACGGGACAGCTTACCACCGGGGAGCTGTTTTTT	13	TRBD1	TRBV28	.	TRBJ2-2
CASSRTGVGDTQYF	TGCGCCAGCAGCCGGACAGGGGTCGGGGATACGCAGTATTTT	14	TRBD1	TRBV4-1	.	TRBJ2-3
CASSPQQLNEKLFF	TGTGCCAGCTCACCACAACAGCTTAATGAAAAACTGTTTTTT	14	.	TRBV18	.	TRBJ1-4
CASSSPGRTTYEQYF	TGTGCCAGCAGCTCCCCGGGCAGAACCACCTACGAGCAGTACTTC	15	.	TRBV5-4	.	TRBJ2-7
CASSLATGYRNTIYF	TGCGCCAGCAGCTTGGCCACAGGATACAGAAACACCATATATTTT	15	.	TRBV5-1	.	TRBJ1-3
CASSREEGGEKLFF	TGTGCCAGCAGTAGGGAAGAGGGTGGTGAAAAACTGTTTTTT	14	.	TRBV2	.	TRBJ1-4
CASSETSFSSYEQYF	TGTGCCAGCAGTGAAACTAGCTTTAGCTCCTACGAGCAGTACTTC	15	.	TRBV2	.	TRBJ2-7
CASSSPGDSPLHF	TGTGCCAGCAGTTCACCAGGGGATTCACCCCTCCACTTT	13	.	TRBV27	.	TRBJ1-6
CASSILSGRVGELFF	TGTGCCAGTAGTATCCTATCCGGGAGGGTCGGGGAGCTGTTTTTT	15	TRBD2	TRBV19	.	TRBJ2-2
CASSFHEDYGYTF	TGCGCCAGCAGCTTCCACGAGGACTATGGCTACACCTTC	13	.	TRBV5-1	.	TRBJ1-2
CASSTWTGHTYEQYF	TGTGCCAGCAGCACCTGGACAGGGCATACCTACGAGCAGTACTTC	15	TRBD1	TRBV11-2	.	TRBJ2-7
CASSSRAKGREQYF	TGTGCCAGCAGTTCAAGGGCAAAGGGGCGCGAGCAGTACTTC	14	.	TRBV6-5	once	TRBJ2-7
CASRSGTGPYEQYF	TGTGCCAGCAGGTCCGGGACAGGGCCCTACGAGCAGTACTTC	14	TRBD1	TRBV6-5	.	TRBJ2-7
CASSFGLVDYEQYF	TGCGCCAGCAGCTTCGGGTTAGTTGATTACGAGCAGTACTTC	14	.	TRBV5-1	.	TRBJ2-7
CASSYYRQGIGEKLFF	TGTGCCAGCAGTTACTACCGACAGGGTATAGGGGAAAAACTGTTTTTT	16	TRBD1	TRBV6-5	.	TRBJ1-4
CSASSWQSSYNEQFF	TGCAGTGCTAGTTCCTGGCAGAGCTCCTACAATGAGCAGTTCTTC	15	.	TRBV20-1	once	TRBJ2-1
CASSLLAGIPYEQYF	TGTGCCAGCAGTTTACTAGCGGGTATACCCTACGAGCAGTACTTC	15	TRBD2	TRBV28	.	TRBJ2-7
CASSQLQGALGQPQHF	TGCGCCAGCAGTCAACTCCAGGGGGCATTAGGACAGCCCCAGCATTTT	16	TRBD1	TRBV23-1	.	TRBJ1-5
CASSLLLGAETQYF	TGTGCCAGCAGCTTATTACTGGGAGCGGAGACCCAGTACTTC	14	.	TRBV5-6	.	TRBJ2-5
CASSLVAPSSYNEQFF	TGCGCCAGCAGCTTGGTGGCTCCGAGCTCCTACAATGAGCAGTTCTTC	16	.	TRBV5-1	.	TRBJ2-1
CASSRDRGNQPQHF	TGTGCCAGTAGTCGGGACAGGGGCAATCAGCCCCAGCATTTT	14	TRBD1	TRBV19	.	TRBJ1-5
CASSWTEGEKLFF	TGCGCCAGCAGCTGGACAGAAGGTGAAAAACTGTTTTTT	13	.	TRBV4-1	.	TRBJ1-4
CASRPGHGRERNEQFF	TGTGCCAGCAGACCAGGCCACGGGAGGGAGAGGAATGAGCAGTTCTTC	16	TRBD2	TRBV28	.	TRBJ2-1
CAWSPPDRGRKQPQHF	TGTGCCTGGAGTCCCCCGGACAGGGGAAGAAAACAGCCCCAGCATTTT	16	TRBD1	TRBV30	.	TRBJ1-5
CASSTPWRVVYGYTF	TGTGCCAGCAGCACCCCGTGGAGGGTCGTCTATGGCTACACCTTC	15	.	TRBV7-9	.	TRBJ1-2
CASSLTGANVLTF	TGTGCCAGCAGTTTAACTGGGGCCAACGTCCTGACTTTC	13	.	TRBV28	.	TRBJ2-6
CASSPPLGRQEVLTF	TGTGCCAGCAGCCCCCCCCTCGGGCGCCAGGAGGTCCTGACTTTC	15	.	TRBV7-9	.	TRBJ2-6
CASSPLDYNSPLHF	TGTGCCAGTAGCCCTCTCGACTATAATTCACCCCTCCACTTT	14	.	TRBV19	once	TRBJ1-6
CASSVGHNEKLFF	TGTGCCAGCAGCGTCGGACATAATGAAAAACTGTTTTTT	13	.	TRBV11-2	.	TRBJ1-4
CASSPGTGGIWVSNEQFF	TGTGCCAGCAGTCCCGGGACAGGGGGCATTTGGGTATCTAATGAGCAGTTCTTC	18	TRBD1	TRBV14	.	TRBJ2-1
CASSVGPNTDTQYF	TGTGCCAGCAGCGTAGGGCCTAACACAGATACGCAGTATTTT	14	.	TRBV9	.	TRBJ2-3
CASSQSWDMTYGYTF	TGTGCCAGCAGCCAAAGTTGGGACATGACCTATGGCTACACCTTC	15	.	TRBV3-1/TRBV3-2	.	TRBJ1-2
CASSVSGSHYNEQFF	TGTGCCAGCAGCGTATCTGGCAGTCATTACAATGAGCAGTTCTTC	15	.	TRBV9	.	TRBJ2-1
CASSWGQNTEAFF	TGTGCCAGCAGTTGGGGACAGAACACTGAAGCTTTCTTT	13	.	TRBV12-3/TRBV12-4	.	TRBJ1-1